The 26 T cell receptor beta chains given below trace back to one sample, sequenced in a study of T-cell memory formation after mild COVID-19. TCRdb independently ran MiXCR on the 5' RACE reads; one entry per CDR3 protein. The sample carries 160,000 or so distinct CDR3 sequences, around a third recorded once. The sample comprised PBMCs or a T cell subset sorted from them (not recorded which). Receptors were obtained from an adult woman who had mild COVID-19 (a few samples of this study predate the infection). Cell type and time point are not known.

The genes are TRBV6-2 or TRBV6-3 and TRBJ2-3; weak D call: TRBD1 (6 bases). Germline-derived CDR1 and CDR2 are MNHEY and SVGEGT. V lost 6 bases, J lost 2 bases, and 15 bases lay in between. The CDR3 has 15 amino acids. CDR3 region: CASRAHRVATDTQYF. The CDR3 DNA reads as TGTGCCAGCAGAGCCCACAGGGTTGCCACAGATACGCAGTATTTT.

This clonotype appeared a few times. J is TRBJ2-2 and V is TRBV4-2; D might be TRBD1 (6 bases). Looked up from germline, CDR1 is LGHNA and CDR2 is YNFKEQ. The V end lost 10 bases, the J end lost 4 bases, and 10 bases lay between the germline ends. The CDR3 consists of 12 residues. The CDR3: CAIQGPTGELFF. The CDR3 nucleotides are TGTGCCATCCAGGGGCCCACCGGGGAGCTGTTTTTT.

This clonotype showed up just a few times. This chain links TRBV11-2 with TRBJ2-7; 12 positions match TRBD1. V shed 3 bases, J shed 5 bases, and the junction held 2 bases outside the gene matches. CDR1 is SGHAT and CDR2 is FQNNGV in the germline V gene. The CDR3 length is 14 residues. The CDR3 spells CASSFGTGGHEQYF. The DNA of the CDR3 is TGTGCCAGCAGCTTCGGGACAGGGGGCCACGAGCAGTACTTC.

The chain has TRBV4-2 and TRBJ2-1, with no clear D. The CDR3 sequence is 13 residues long. V was pared by 1 base and J by 8 bases, with 9 bases between. Looked up from germline, CDR1 is LGHNA and CDR2 is YNFKEQ. CDR3 amino acids: CASSQASWDEQFF. In DNA form, the CDR3 reads TGTGCCAGCAGCCAAGCTAGTTGGGATGAGCAGTTCTTC.

This clonotype was seen more than once but under ten times. The genes are TRBV18 and TRBJ1-2; 12 bases are a match to TRBD1. Germline CDR1 reads KGHSH; CDR2 reads LQKENI. V trimming: 5 bases; J trimming: 4 bases; junction bases outside the gene matches: 8. This CDR3 spans 16 amino acids. CDR3 coding DNA: TGTGCCAGCTCATCCCGGGACAGGGGGCCGGGCTATGGCTACACCTTC. Translating gives CASSSRDRGPGYGYTF.

The genes are TRBV13 and TRBJ1-2; D is ambiguous. The CDR3 runs to 14 residues. Trimming cost V 5 bases and J 4 bases, with 14 bases left between them. CDR1 and CDR2 from the germline V gene are PRHDT and FYEKMQ (reference sequence). The CDR3 DNA sequence: TGTGCCAGCAGCCCCCCGGCCGCGTCCTATGGCTACACCTTC. Translation: CASSPPAASYGYTF.

This clonotype was seen repeatedly, ten times or more. The chain uses TRBV5-1 and TRBJ1-1; TRBD1 aligns across 8 bases. V was clipped by 5 bases and J by 6 bases; unmatched bases: 3. Germline CDR1 is SGHRS and CDR2 is YFSETQ. The CDR3 spans 12 residues. This CDR3 is CASSLQGAEAFF. The CDR3 nucleotides read TGCGCCAGCAGTCTACAGGGGGCTGAAGCTTTCTTT.

This clonotype was recorded at least ten times. The chain joins TRBV7-2 to TRBJ1-6; 7 bases map to TRBD1. Germline V lookup: CDR1 SGHTA, CDR2 FQGNSA. V was pared by 5 bases and J by 7 bases, with 8 bases of the junction left unmatched. The CDR3 is made up of 15 amino acids. CDR3 in amino acids: CASSPAPGGNSPLHF. In DNA, the CDR3 is TGTGCCAGCAGCCCCGCCCCAGGGGGAAATTCACCCCTCCACTTT.

This clonotype was recorded a few times. The V gene is TRBV5-1, the J gene TRBJ2-7; D possibly corresponds to TRBD1 (6 bases). Trimming removed 0 bases from V and 6 bases from J, with 16 bases in between. The germline CDR1 and CDR2 sequences are SGHRS and YFSETQ. This CDR3 region has 15 residues. CDR3: CASSLAPRDKAEQYF. The CDR3 coding sequence is TGCGCCAGCAGCTTGGCCCCCCGGGACAAGGCCGAGCAGTACTTC.

The V call is TRBV9, the J call TRBJ1-1; D possibly corresponds to TRBD1 (5 bases). V lost 4 bases, J lost 3 bases, and 16 bases lay in between. Germline CDR1 and CDR2: SGDLS and YYNGEE. This CDR3 spans 15 amino acids. The CDR3 DNA reads TGTGCCAGCAGCTCCTCCGGGGGACCGGACACTGAAGCTTTCTTT. Amino acid sequence: CASSSSGGPDTEAFF.

This clonotype came up a few times. The V call is TRBV7-6, the J call TRBJ2-1, with D uncertain. The CDR3 sequence is 16 residues long. Germline CDR1 is SGHVS and CDR2 is FNYEAQ. V was trimmed by 2 bases and J by 0 bases, leaving 11 bases between them. The CDR3 is CASSLRMGSSYNEQFF. In DNA, the CDR3 is TGTGCCAGCAGCTTACGGATGGGAAGCTCCTACAATGAGCAGTTCTTC.

J is TRBJ1-2 and V is TRBV20-1, with D perhaps matching TRBD1 (5 bases). V was cut by 6 bases and J by 8 bases, with 19 bases left in between. Per germline, CDR1 DFQATT and CDR2 SNEGSKA (reference sequence). The CDR3 sequence is 13 residues long. Here the CDR3 reads CSATGTVRKGYTF. As DNA, the CDR3 is TGCAGTGCCACTGGGACCGTGCGGAAAGGCTACACCTTC.

The chain combines TRBV7-9 with TRBJ1-1; weak D call: TRBD1 (5 bases). CDR1 and CDR2 from the germline V gene are SEHNR and FQNEAQ (reference sequence). The V end was cut by 5 bases, the J end by 2 bases, with 15 bases between. The CDR3 totals 15 residues. The CDR3 bases are TGTGCCAGCAGCCCGCAGGGACGGTTAAACACTGAAGCTTTCTTT. Translation: CASSPQGRLNTEAFF.

This chain joins TRBV7-9 and TRBJ1-6, with a weak D call TRBD1 (6 bases). The germline CDR1 and CDR2 sequences are SEHNR and FQNEAQ (reference sequence). V gave up 5 bases and J gave up 13 bases, with 24 bases separating them. The CDR3 is 16 residues long. In DNA form, the CDR3 reads TGTGCCAGCAGCCCCGCGCGGACAGATAATCCAATCCCCCTCCACTTT. This codes for CASSPARTDNPIPLHF.

This clonotype was counted a few times. J is TRBJ2-5 and V is TRBV14, with D possibly matching TRBD1 (6 bases). This CDR3 has 16 residues. Germline V lookup: CDR1 SGHDN, CDR2 FVKESK. Trimming shortened V by 2 bases and J by 5 bases, and 18 bases separated the two germline ends. The CDR3 nucleotides read TGTGCCAGCAGCCAACTCACGCCAGGGGCTGGGGAGACCCAGTACTTC. Its translation is CASSQLTPGAGETQYF. Full variable domain (outside the CDR3, taken from reference TRBV14 and TRBJ2-5): EAGVTQFPSHSVIEKGQTVTLRCDPISGHDNLYWYRRVMGKEIKFLLHFVKESKQDESGMPNNRFLAERTGGTYSTLKVQPAELEDSGVYFCASSQLTPGAGETQYFGPGTRLLVL.

This sequence joins TRBV2 and TRBJ2-7; tentatively, D is TRBD2 (6 bases). This CDR3 is built from 13 residues. The germline gives CDR1 SNHLY, CDR2 FYNNEI. Deletions cut 4 bases from V and 2 bases from J, with 9 bases between. In DNA form, the CDR3 reads TGTGCCAGCAGTGTTACGGGAGCCTACGAGCAGTACTTC. It yields the protein CASSVTGAYEQYF.

This chain uses TRBV12-3 or TRBV12-4 with TRBJ2-3; D gene ambiguous. The ends were cut back, 6 bases at V and 4 bases at J, with 11 bases in the middle. The CDR3 is made up of 13 amino acids. CDR3 loop: CASRRMGSDTQYF. CDR3 nucleotide sequence: TGTGCCAGCAGGCGGATGGGGTCAGATACGCAGTATTTT.

This clonotype was detected only a few times. The chain recombines TRBV12-3 or TRBV12-4 with TRBJ2-2; D is perhaps TRBD1 or TRBD2 (5 bases each). The CDR3 is 15 residues long. The V end was cut by 6 bases, the J end by 1 base, with 12 bases between. CDR3: CASRSGTVNTGELFF. The DNA for the CDR3 is TGTGCCAGCAGATCCGGGACGGTGAACACCGGGGAGCTGTTTTTT.

V and J are TRBV5-4 and TRBJ2-3; the D is unclear. The CDR3 sequence is 13 residues long. Trimming removed 0 bases at V and 2 bases at J, with 4 bases between. Germline V gives CDR1 SGHNT, CDR2 YYREEE (reference sequence). The CDR3 sequence is CASSLAITDTQYF. The CDR3, as DNA: TGTGCCAGCAGCTTGGCCATCACAGATACGCAGTATTTT.

The chain carries TRBV13 and TRBJ2-1; unclear D gene. Germline-derived CDR1 and CDR2 are PRHDT and FYEKMQ (reference sequence). This CDR3 region has 14 residues. Deletions cut 0 bases from V and 8 bases from J, with 11 bases between. Here the CDR3 reads CASSLGSHHHEQFF. CDR3 coding DNA: TGTGCCAGCAGCTTAGGTTCCCACCATCATGAGCAGTTCTTC. The variable domain in full, completed from reference TRBV13 and TRBJ2-1, reads AAGVIQSPRHLIKEKRETATLKCYPIPRHDTVYWYQQGPGQDPQFLISFYEKMQSDKGSIPDRFSAQQFSDYHSELNMSSLELGDSALYFCASSLGSHHHEQFFGPGTRLTVL.

This clonotype was counted only a few times. The chain has TRBV12-3 or TRBV12-4 and TRBJ2-7; 8 bases are shared with TRBD2. Trimming removed 7 bases from V and 5 bases from J; junction bases left unmatched: 13. CDR3 length equals 15 residues. CDR3 coding DNA: TGTGCCAGCAAGTCCCCCGGGAGGGCCTGGGACGAGCAGTACTTC. It is translated as CASKSPGRAWDEQYF.

CDR3 amino acids: CASSLTPYEQYF. DNA for the CDR3: TGTGCCAGCAGCCTGACACCCTACGAGCAGTACTTC. The rearrangement links TRBV12-3 or TRBV12-4 to TRBJ2-7, with D unresolved. V dropped 6 bases and J dropped 2 bases, with 8 bases sitting between them. The CDR3 is 12 residues long.

This clonotype was observed a few times. V usage is TRBV7-6 and J usage is TRBJ2-1, with D perhaps matching TRBD2 (6 bases). This CDR3 has 13 residues. CDR1 and CDR2 from the germline V gene are SGHVS and FNYEAQ. Deletions cut 3 bases from V and 6 bases from J, with 9 bases between. The CDR3 loop reads CASSFGGVNEQFF. DNA of the CDR3: TGTGCCAGCAGCTTTGGCGGGGTCAATGAGCAGTTCTTC.

There are a few counts of this clonotype. The chain links TRBV5-1 to TRBJ2-2; 8 bases line up with TRBD1. In germline, CDR1 is SGHRS, CDR2 YFSETQ. V lost 7 bases, J lost 5 bases, and 7 bases stayed unmatched. The CDR3 is 14 amino acids. The DNA of the CDR3 is TGCGCCAGCCGAGACAGGGGCCGGACCGGGGAGCTGTTTTTT. Translating it yields CASRDRGRTGELFF.

In this sample, this clonotype turned up a few times. The V gene is TRBV24-1, the J gene TRBJ2-1, with D perhaps matching TRBD2 (5 bases). Per germline, CDR1 KGHDR and CDR2 SFDVKD. Trimming cost V 3 bases and J 8 bases, with 16 bases left between them. This CDR3 comprises 15 residues. CDR3 region: CATSDGSLGLYEQFF. Written as DNA, the CDR3 is TGTGCCACCAGTGATGGGTCACTAGGTTTATATGAGCAGTTCTTC.

This rearrangement joins TRBV5-1 to TRBJ2-3, with 8 bases fitting TRBD2. Germline-derived CDR1 and CDR2 are SGHRS and YFSETQ. Trimming removed 1 base from V and 5 bases from J; junction bases left unmatched: 15. CDR3 size: 18 residues. CDR3 in DNA: TGCGCCAGCAGCTTGAATTCGAGCGGGGGCGAAATACAAGATACGCAGTATTTT. It specifies CASSLNSSGGEIQDTQYF.